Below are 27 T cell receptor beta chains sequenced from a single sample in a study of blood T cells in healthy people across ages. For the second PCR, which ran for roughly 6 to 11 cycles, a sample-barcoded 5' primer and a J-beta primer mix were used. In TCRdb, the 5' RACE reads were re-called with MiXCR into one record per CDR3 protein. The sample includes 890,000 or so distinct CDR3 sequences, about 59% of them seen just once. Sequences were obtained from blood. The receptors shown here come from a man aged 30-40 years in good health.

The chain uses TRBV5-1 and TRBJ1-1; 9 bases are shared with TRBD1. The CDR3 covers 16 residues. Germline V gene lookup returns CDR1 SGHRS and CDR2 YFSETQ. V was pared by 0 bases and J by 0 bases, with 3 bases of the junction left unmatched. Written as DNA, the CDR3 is TGCGCCAGCAGCTTGGCGACAGGGGGAATGAACACTGAAGCTTTCTTT. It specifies CASSLATGGMNTEAFF.

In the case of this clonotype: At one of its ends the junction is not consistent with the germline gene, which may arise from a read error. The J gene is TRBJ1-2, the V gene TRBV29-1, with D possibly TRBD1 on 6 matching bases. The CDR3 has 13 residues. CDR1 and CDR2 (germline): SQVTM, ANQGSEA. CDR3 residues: CSVNTGQDYSYTF. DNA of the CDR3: TGCAGCGTTAACACAGGGCAGGACTATAGCTACACCTTC.

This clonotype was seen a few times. The CDR3 DNA reads as TGTGCCAGCTCACCTACTACCTACGAGCAGTACTTC. This codes for CASSPTTYEQYF. The chain uses TRBV18 and TRBJ2-7; D gene uncertain. The CDR3 length is 12 residues. Trimming cost V 3 bases and J 2 bases, with 5 bases left between them. Per germline, CDR1 KGHSH and CDR2 LQKENI.

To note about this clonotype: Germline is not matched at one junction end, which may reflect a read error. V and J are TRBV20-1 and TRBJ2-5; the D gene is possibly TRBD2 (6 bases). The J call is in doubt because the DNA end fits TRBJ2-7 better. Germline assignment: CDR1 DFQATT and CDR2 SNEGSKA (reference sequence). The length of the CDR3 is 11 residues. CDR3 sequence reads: CGASGGDEQYF. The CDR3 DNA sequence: TGCGGTGCTAGTGGAGGGGACGAGCAGTACTTC.

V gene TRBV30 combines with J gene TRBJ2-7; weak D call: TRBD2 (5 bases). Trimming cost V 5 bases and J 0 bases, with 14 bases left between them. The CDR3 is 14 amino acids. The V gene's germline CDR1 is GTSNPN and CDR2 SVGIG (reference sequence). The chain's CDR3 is CAWDLSGSSYEQYF. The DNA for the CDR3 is TGTGCCTGGGACTTATCTGGGAGCTCCTACGAGCAGTACTTC.

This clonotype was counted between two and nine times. The CDR3 loop reads CASRIGQGVTYEQYF. CDR3 in DNA: TGTGCCAGCAGGATCGGACAGGGGGTAACCTACGAGCAGTACTTC. The J gene is TRBJ2-7, the V gene TRBV6-1; 10 nucleotides align to TRBD1. The CDR3 runs to 15 residues. J lost 2 bases, V lost 6 bases, and 7 bases had no gene match. Germline loops: CDR1 MNHNS, CDR2 SASEGT.

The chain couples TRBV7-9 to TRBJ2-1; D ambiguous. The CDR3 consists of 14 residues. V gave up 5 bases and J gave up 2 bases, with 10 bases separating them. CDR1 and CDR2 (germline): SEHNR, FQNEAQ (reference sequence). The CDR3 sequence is CASSPPTTYNEQFF. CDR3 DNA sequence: TGTGCCAGCAGCCCCCCGACGACCTACAATGAGCAGTTCTTC.

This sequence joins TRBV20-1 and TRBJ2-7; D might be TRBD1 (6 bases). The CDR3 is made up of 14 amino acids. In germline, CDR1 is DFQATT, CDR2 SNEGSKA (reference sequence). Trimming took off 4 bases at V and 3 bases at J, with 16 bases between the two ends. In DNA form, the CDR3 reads TGCAGTGCTACAGACAGGCTCCGGGGCTACGAGCAGTACTTC. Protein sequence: CSATDRLRGYEQYF.

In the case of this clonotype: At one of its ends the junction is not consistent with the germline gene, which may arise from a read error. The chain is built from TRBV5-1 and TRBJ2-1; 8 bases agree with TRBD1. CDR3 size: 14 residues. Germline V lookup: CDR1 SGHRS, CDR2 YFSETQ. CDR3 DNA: TGCGCCAGCAGGTTGGGACAGGTCTACAAGGAGCAGTTCTTC. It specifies CASRLGQVYKEQFF.

CDR3 DNA: TGCGCCAGCAGCTTGGAAAAGGCGAACACTGGGGCCAACGTCCTGACTTTC. Encoded protein: CASSLEKANTGANVLTF. J is TRBJ2-6 and V is TRBV5-1; D gene unclear. Trimming shortened V by 0 bases and J by 2 bases, and 12 bases separated the two germline ends. The CDR3 totals 17 residues. Germline lookup yields CDR1 SGHRS and CDR2 YFSETQ.

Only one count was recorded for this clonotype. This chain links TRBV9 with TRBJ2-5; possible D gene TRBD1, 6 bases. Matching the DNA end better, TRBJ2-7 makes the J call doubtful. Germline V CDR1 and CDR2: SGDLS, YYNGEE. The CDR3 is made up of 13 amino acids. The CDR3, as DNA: TGTGCCAGCAGCGGGGACATGAACTACGAGCAGTACTTC. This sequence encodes CASSGDMNYEQYF.

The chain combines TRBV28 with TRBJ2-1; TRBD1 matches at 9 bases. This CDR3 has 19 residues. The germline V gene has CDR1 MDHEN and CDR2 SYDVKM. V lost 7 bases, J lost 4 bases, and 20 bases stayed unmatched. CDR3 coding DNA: TGTGCCAGCACTTCCGGGGGGACAGGGTCAAAGAGGAGGTACAATGAGCAGTTCTTC. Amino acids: CASTSGGTGSKRRYNEQFF.

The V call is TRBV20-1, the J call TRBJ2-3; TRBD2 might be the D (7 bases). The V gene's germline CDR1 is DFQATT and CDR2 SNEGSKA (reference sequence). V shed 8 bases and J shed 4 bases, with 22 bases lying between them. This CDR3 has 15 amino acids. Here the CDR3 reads CSTHFLGGGSDTQYF. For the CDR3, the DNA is TGCAGTACTCACTTCTTAGGGGGGGGATCAGATACGCAGTATTTT.

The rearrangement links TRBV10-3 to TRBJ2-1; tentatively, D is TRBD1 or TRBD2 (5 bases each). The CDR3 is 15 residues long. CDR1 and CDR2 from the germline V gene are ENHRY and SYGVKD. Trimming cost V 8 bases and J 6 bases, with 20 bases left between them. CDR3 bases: TGTGCCATCTCCCCTGGGGGTGGGCTACTCAATGAGCAGTTCTTC. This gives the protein CAISPGGGLLNEQFF.

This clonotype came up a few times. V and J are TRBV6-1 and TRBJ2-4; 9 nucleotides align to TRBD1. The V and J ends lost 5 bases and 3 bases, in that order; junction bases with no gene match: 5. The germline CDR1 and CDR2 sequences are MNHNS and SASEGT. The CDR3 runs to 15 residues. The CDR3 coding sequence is TGTGCCAGCAGTCCGACAGGGGGGGGCAAAAACATTCAGTACTTC. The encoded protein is CASSPTGGGKNIQYF.

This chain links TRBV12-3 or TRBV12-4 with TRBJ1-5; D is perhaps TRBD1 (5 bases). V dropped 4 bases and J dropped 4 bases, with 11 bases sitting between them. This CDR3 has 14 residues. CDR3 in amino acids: CASSWDGENQPQHF. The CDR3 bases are TGTGCCAGCAGTTGGGACGGGGAGAATCAGCCCCAGCATTTT.

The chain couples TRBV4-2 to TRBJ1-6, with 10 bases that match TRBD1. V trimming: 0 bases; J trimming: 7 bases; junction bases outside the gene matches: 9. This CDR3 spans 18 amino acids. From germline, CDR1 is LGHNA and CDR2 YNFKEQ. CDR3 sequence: CASSQEARDRGGNSPLHF. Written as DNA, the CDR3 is TGTGCCAGCAGCCAAGAAGCCCGGGACAGGGGAGGAAATTCACCCCTCCACTTT.

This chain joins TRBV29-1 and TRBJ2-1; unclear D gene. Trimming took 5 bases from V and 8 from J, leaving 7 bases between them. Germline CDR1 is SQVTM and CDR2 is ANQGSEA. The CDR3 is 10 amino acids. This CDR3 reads CSVSSDEQFF. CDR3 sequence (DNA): TGCAGCGTTTCGTCCGATGAGCAGTTCTTC.

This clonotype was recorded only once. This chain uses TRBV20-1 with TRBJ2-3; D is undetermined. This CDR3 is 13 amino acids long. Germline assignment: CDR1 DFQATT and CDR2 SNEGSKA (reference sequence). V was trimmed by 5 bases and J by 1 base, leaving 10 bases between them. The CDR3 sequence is CSAVRRGTDTQYF. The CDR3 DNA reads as TGCAGTGCTGTACGACGGGGCACAGATACGCAGTATTTT.

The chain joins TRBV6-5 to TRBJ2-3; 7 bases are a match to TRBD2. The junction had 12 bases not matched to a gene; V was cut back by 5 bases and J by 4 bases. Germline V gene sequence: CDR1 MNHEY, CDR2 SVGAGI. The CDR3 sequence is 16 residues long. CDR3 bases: TGTGCCAGCAGTCCCCGGAGGGAGGGCAGGTCAGATACGCAGTATTTT. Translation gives CASSPRREGRSDTQYF.

The CDR3 DNA reads as TGCGCCAGCAGTGACAGGGTGAACACTGAAGCTTTCTTT. This sequence encodes CASSDRVNTEAFF. The V gene is TRBV5-1, the J gene TRBJ1-1; 7 bases map to TRBD1. Germline V gene sequence: CDR1 SGHRS, CDR2 YFSETQ. The CDR3 is 13 residues long. With V trimmed by 5 bases and J by 0 bases, 1 base remained unmatched. Variable domain in full (rest from reference TRBV5-1 and TRBJ1-1): KAGVTQTPRYLIKTRGQQVTLSCSPISGHRSVSWYQQTPGQGLQFLFEYFSETQRNKGNFPGRFSGRQFSNSRSEMNVSTLELGDSALYLCASSDRVNTEAFFGQGTRLTVV.

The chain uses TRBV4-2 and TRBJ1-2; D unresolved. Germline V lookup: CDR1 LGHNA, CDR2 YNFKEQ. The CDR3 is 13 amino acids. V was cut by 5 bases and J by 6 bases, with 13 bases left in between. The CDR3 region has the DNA TGTGCCAGCAGCGTAGATAGGGCCAATGGCTACACCTTC. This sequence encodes CASSVDRANGYTF.

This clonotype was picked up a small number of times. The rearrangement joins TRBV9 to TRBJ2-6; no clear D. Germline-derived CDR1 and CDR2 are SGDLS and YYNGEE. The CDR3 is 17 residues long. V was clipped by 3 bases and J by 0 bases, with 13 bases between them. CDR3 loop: CASSARTVLSGANVLTF. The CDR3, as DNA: TGTGCCAGCAGCGCCCGAACCGTCCTCTCTGGGGCCAACGTCCTGACTTTC.

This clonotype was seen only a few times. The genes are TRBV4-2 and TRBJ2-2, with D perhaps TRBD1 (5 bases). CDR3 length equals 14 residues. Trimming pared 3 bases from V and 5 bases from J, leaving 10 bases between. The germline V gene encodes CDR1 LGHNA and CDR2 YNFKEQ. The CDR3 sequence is CASSQFPGTGELFF. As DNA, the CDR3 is TGTGCCAGCAGCCAGTTCCCAGGGACCGGGGAGCTGTTTTTT.

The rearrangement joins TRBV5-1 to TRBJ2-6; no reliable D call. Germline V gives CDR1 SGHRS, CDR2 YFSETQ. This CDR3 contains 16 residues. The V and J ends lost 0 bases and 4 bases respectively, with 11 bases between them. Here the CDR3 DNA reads TGCGCCAGCAGCTTGGATCAAGCTCCCGGGGCCAACGTCCTGACTTTC. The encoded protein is CASSLDQAPGANVLTF.

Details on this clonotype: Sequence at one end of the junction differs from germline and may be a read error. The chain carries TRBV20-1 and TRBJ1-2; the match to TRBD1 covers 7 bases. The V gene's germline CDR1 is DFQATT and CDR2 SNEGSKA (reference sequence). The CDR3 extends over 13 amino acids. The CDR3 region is CSAVDRANYSYTF. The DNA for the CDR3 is TGCAGTGCGGTTGACAGGGCCAACTATAGCTACACCTTC.

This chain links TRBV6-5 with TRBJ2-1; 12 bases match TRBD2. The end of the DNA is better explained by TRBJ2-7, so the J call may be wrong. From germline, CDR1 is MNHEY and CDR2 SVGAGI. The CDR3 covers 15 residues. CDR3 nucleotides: TGTGCCAGCAGTCGGACTAGCGGGACCTACAATGAGCAGTACTTC. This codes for CASSRTSGTYNEQYF.